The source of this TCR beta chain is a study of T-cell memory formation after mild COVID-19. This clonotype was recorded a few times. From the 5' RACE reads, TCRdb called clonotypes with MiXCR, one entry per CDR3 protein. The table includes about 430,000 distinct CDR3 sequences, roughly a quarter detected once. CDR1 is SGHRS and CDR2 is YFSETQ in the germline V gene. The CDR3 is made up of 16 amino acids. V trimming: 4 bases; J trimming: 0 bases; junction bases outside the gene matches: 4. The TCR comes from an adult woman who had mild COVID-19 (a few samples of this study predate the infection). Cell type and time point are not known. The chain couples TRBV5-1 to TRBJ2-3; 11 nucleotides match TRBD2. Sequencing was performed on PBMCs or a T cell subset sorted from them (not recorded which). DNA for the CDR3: TGCGCCAGCAGCCCTTGGACTAGCGGGAGCACAGATACGCAGTATTTT. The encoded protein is CASSPWTSGSTDTQYF.